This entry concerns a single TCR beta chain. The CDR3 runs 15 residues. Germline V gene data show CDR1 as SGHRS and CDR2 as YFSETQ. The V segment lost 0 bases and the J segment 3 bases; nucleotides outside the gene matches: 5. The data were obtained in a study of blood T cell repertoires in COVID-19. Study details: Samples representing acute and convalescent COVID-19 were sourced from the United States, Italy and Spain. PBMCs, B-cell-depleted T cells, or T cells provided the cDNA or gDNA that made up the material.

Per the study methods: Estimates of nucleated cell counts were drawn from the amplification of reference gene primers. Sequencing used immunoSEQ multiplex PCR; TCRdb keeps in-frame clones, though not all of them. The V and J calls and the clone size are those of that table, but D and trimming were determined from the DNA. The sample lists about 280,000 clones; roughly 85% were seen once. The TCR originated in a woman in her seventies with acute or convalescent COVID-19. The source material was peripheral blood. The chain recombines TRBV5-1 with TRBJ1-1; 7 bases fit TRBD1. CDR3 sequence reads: CASSLEGQRDTEAFF. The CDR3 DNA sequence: TGCGCCAGCAGCTTGGAGGGACAGAGGGACACTGAAGCTTTCTTT.